The rows below give T cell receptor beta chains drawn from one sample of a study of blood T cell repertoires in COVID-19. The data were produced by immunoSEQ multiplex PCR, yet TCRdb's version contains in-frame clones alone and is incomplete. The sample yields around 250,000 clones, about 83% seen once. Sequences were obtained from peripheral blood. These receptors all stem from a man younger than 45 who had recovered from COVID-19. CDR3s include the opening cysteine and the closing phenylalanine or tryptophan. A D gene is named only where the DNA matches it firmly. Size is omitted from some rows. Given values are once, few, many or a class for expanded clones.

TRBJ2-7 NA TRBV5-5 TRBD1 TGTGCCAGCAGCTCCAACAGGGGGCTCCACGAGCAGTACTTC CASSSNRGLHEQYF
TRBJ2-5 NA TRBV18 NA TGTGCCAGCTCACCACGGGGCAGGCAGAGAGAGACCCAGTACTTC CASSPRGRQRETQYF
TRBJ1-5 NA TRBV4-1 NA TGCGCCAGCAGCCAAGATCACGCTGGAGGCAATCAGCCCCAGCATTTT CASSQDHAGGNQPQHF
TRBJ1-1 NA TRBV29-1 NA TGCAGCGTTGCCAGGGGCCTGGATGTCGAAGCTTTCTTT CSVARGLDVEAFF
TRBJ2-5 NA TRBV29-1 TRBD1 TGCAGCGTCAAGACAGGGGGAGGAGAGACCCAGTACTTC CSVKTGGGETQYF
TRBJ2-7 NA TRBV4-1 TRBD2 TGCGCCAGCAGCCCGCAACCAGCGGGGGTCCCCTACGAGCAGTACTTC CASSPQPAGVPYEQYF
TRBJ2-2 once TRBV7-2 TRBD2 TGTGCCAGCAGCTTTGGGCGGGGGGTGAACACCGGGGAGCTGTTTTTT CASSFGRGVNTGELFF
TRBJ1-5 NA TRBV5-6 NA TGTGCCAGCAGCCGTCAGGGTAGAGTAGATCAGCCCCAGCATTTT CASSRQGRVDQPQHF
TRBJ2-2 NA TRBV27 TRBD1 TGTGCCAGCAGACCTGGGACAGGGATCGGGGAGCTGTTTTTT CASRPGTGIGELFF
TRBJ1-2 NA TRBV19 NA TGTGCCAGTAGTAGTCAGGGAAATGGCTACACCTTC CASSSQGNGYTF
TRBJ2-1 NA TRBV3-1/TRBV3-2 TRBD2 TGTGCCAGCAGCCAAGATCTTCTGAGCGGGGGCTACAATGAGCAGTTCTTC CASSQDLLSGGYNEQFF
TRBJ1-3 many TRBV19 NA TGTGCCAGTAGTTTTTACTTTCAAAACTCTGGAAACACCATATATTTT CASSFYFQNSGNTIYF
TRBJ1-2 NA TRBV12-5 TRBD1 TGTGCTAGTGGTTTGACAGGGGGCTATCGTAACTATGGCTACACCTTC CASGLTGGYRNYGYTF
TRBJ2-5 NA TRBV5-8 NA TGTGCCAGCAGCTCCCTATTGTCCGGGATAAAACAAGAGACCCAGTACTTC CASSSLLSGIKQETQYF
TRBJ2-1 NA TRBV28 NA TGTGCCAGCAGTTCAGTACACAATGAGCAGTTCTTC CASSSVHNEQFF
TRBJ1-6 NA TRBV6-5 NA TGTGCCAGCAGTTACGGGGGGGTCCGTTCACCCCTCCACTTT CASSYGGVRSPLHF
TRBJ1-1 NA TRBV27 NA TGTGCCAGCAGTCCGCACAGGGCGAACACTGAAGCTTTCTTT CASSPHRANTEAFF
TRBJ1-6 NA TRBV5-4 TRBD1 TGTGCCAGCAGCTTGGTCCCCCAGGGGGTCTATAATTCACCCCTCCACTTT CASSLVPQGVYNSPLHF
TRBJ2-3 NA TRBV19 TRBD2 TGTGCCAGTAGTATCCGGGGGGGCCTGGATACGCAGTATTTT CASSIRGGLDTQYF
TRBJ1-6 NA TRBV28 TRBD1 TGTGCCAGCAGTTCCCCTGGGACAGGCAATTCACCCCTCCACTTT CASSSPGTGNSPLHF
TRBJ1-1 NA TRBV10-3 NA TGTGCCATCAGCCGCGGTGGCAGCCAGAACACTGAAGCTTTCTTT CAISRGGSQNTEAFF
TRBJ2-1 NA TRBV18 TRBD2 TGTGCCAGCTCACCGGGACTAGCGGAATACAATGAGCAGTTCTTC CASSPGLAEYNEQFF
TRBJ1-2 NA TRBV5-6 NA TGTGCCAGCAGCTTGCAGGCAGGCTATGGCTACACCTTC CASSLQAGYGYTF
TRBJ1-1 NA TRBV6-5 NA TGTGCCAGCAGTTCAACAGGGATTCCTGAAGCTTTCTTT CASSSTGIPEAFF
TRBJ1-4 NA TRBV9 NA TGTGCCAGCAGCGCCGATAATGGGGTTGGGAGGAAAAATCTGTTTTTT CASSADNGVGRKNLFF
TRBJ2-3 NA TRBV6-5 NA TGTGCCAGCAGGATCGACGGACTAATGGATACGCAGTATTTT CASRIDGLMDTQYF
TRBJ2-1 NA TRBV5-1 NA TGCGCCAGCAGCTTGGCCAGTTCGGGATATGAGCAGTTCTTC CASSLASSGYEQFF
TRBJ2-2 NA TRBV19 NA TGTGCCAGTAGCAGGGATTGGAACACCGGGGAGCTGTTTTTT CASSRDWNTGELFF
TRBJ2-1 NA TRBV25-1 TRBD2 TGTGCCAGCACCCTAGCGGGGGACAATGAGCAGTTCTTC CASTLAGDNEQFF
TRBJ1-1 NA TRBV4-1 NA TGCGCCAGCAGCCAACCCTTATCTGCTTGGGCCCGGCAGAGTACTGAAGCTTTCTTT CASSQPLSAWARQSTEAFF
TRBJ1-4 NA TRBV7-9 NA TGTGCCAGCAGCCTAGATGGGGGCATTGGACTGTTTTTT CASSLDGGIGLFF
TRBJ2-5 NA TRBV28 TRBD1 TGTGCCAGCAACCCGGGACAGGGGGCTTCGGCAGAGACCCAGTACTTC CASNPGQGASAETQYF
TRBJ2-7 NA TRBV5-1 TRBD2 TGCGCCAGCAGCTTGGCCGCGAGACTAGCGCACGAGCAGTACTTC CASSLAARLAHEQYF
TRBJ2-3 NA TRBV3-1/TRBV3-2 TRBD2 TGTGCCAGCAGCGCCCCGGCTAGCGGGGGCCTGACAGATACGCAGTATTTT CASSAPASGGLTDTQYF
TRBJ1-5 few TRBV19 NA TGTGCCAGTAGTATAATCTTCGATGCTCGGGGGGCTCAGCCCCAGCATTTT CASSIIFDARGAQPQHF
TRBJ1-1 NA TRBV7-2 TRBD1 TGTGCCAGCAGCCGTATACCGGGACAGGGGAACACTGAAGCTTTCTTT CASSRIPGQGNTEAFF
TRBJ2-3 NA TRBV10-3 NA TGTGCCATCTGGGACAACACAGATACGCAGTATTTT CAIWDNTDTQYF
TRBJ1-6 few TRBV4-1 NA TGCGCCAGCAGCCAGACGCTGCGGACAGAGAATTCACCCCTCCACTTT CASSQTLRTENSPLHF
TRBJ2-1 few TRBV5-1 TRBD2 TGCGCCAGCAGCTTGAAAGGCCCGGGACTAGCGATGGATGAGCAGTTCTTC CASSLKGPGLAMDEQFF
TRBJ2-2 NA TRBV14 NA TGTGCCAGCAGCCCGTCCGCAGCCGGGGAGCTGTTTTTT CASSPSAAGELFF